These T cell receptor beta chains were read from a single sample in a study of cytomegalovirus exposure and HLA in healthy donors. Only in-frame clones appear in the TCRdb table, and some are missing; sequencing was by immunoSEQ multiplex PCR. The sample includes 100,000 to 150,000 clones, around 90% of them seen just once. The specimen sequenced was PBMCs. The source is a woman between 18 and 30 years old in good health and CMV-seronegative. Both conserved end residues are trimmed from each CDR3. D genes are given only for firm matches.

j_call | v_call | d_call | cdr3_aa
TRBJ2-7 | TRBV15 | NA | ATSRDYPTGHSYEQY
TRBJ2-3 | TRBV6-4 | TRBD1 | ASSDAGTGVDTQY
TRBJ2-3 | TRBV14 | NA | ASPRGRSTDTQY
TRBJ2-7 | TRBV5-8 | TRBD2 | ASSWPGGWLYEQY
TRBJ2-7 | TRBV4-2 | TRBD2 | ASSQVSASGSEQY
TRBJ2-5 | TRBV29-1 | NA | SSFVQNQETQY
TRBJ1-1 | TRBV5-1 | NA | ASSYRGRLNTEAF
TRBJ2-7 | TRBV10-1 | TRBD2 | ASSEGLADYEQY
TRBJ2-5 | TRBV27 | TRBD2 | ASSLFAGVGPETQY
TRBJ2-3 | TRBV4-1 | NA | ASSQVKFRATDTQY
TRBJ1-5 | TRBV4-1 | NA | ASSQVSRFSNQPQH
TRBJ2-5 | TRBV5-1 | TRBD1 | ASSLKSAGTGSFWEETQY
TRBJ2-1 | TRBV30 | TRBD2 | AWREEGLAGRPGEQF
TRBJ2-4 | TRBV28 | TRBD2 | ASSLGLAGGPRNIQY
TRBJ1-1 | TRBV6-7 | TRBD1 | ASSSEGGRCTEAF
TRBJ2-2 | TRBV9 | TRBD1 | ASSALQGDTGELF
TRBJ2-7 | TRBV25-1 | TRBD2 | ASTGLAGSYEQY
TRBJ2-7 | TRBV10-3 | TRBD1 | AISKTGTGREQY
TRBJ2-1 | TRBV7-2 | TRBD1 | ASSLDPRQGPSYNEQF
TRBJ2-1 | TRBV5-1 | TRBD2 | ASSFPGGGSEQF
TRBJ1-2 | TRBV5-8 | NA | ASSLEAGFSGYT
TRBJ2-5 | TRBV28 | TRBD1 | ASSDRVGGETQY
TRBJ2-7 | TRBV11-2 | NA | ASSLGIYSSYEQY
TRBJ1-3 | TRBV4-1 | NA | ASSQPGWGNTIY
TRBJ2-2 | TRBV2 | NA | ASYERYTGELF
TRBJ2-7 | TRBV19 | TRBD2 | ASSILYGRADEQY
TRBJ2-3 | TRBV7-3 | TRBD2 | ASSSPSGPGEDTQY
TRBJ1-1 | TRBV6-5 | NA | ASSPGQPNTEAF
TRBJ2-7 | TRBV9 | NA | ASSVAGSQGLEQY
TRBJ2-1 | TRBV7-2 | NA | ASSLGLVGYNEQF
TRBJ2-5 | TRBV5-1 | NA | ASRKSGQETQY
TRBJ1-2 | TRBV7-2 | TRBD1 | ASSPDRGPGYGYT
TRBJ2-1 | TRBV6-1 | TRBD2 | ASSEALTSGSLYNEQF
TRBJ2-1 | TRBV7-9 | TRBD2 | ASSSTGLALYNEQF
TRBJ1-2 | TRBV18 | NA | ASSPDRAFGYT
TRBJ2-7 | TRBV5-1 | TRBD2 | ASSATGGSNEQY
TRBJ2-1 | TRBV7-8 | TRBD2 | ASSLGPSGNEQF
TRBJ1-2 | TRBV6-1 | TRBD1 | ASSDDRGNYGYT
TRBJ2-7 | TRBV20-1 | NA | SAPLGHEQY
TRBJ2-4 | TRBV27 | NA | ASSFAGLGNIQY
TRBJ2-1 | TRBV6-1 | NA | ASSEGTSGNEQF
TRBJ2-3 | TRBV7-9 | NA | ASSSKERLGNTQY
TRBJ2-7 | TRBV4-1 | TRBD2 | ASSPIAGERYEQY
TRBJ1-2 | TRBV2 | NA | ASNQGIGYGYT
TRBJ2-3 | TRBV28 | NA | ASSTSSTDTQY
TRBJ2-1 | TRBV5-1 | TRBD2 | ASSSMTSGINEQF
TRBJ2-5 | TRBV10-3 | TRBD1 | AIRRGQEQETQY
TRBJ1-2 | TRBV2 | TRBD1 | ASSEMGTVEGGYT
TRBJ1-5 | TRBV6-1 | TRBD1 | ATRQGGQPQH